This T cell receptor (beta chain) originates from a study of CD8 T cells in Susac syndrome. As to this clonotype: Its antigen is not known.

CD8+ and CD4+ T cells from blood underwent TCR beta sequencing, which was carried out in a high-throughput format. TEMRA cells were FACS-enriched, with CD8+ and CD4+ T cells isolated negatively. General study results and limits: The TCR sequencing and HLA analysis in the study involved a relatively small number of individuals, as the study acknowledged.

A quantity of roughly 0.5 to 1 ug RNA underwent reverse transcription using random hexamers. A multiplex approach, immunoSEQ multiplex PCR, amplified TCR beta CDR3 across 54 Vbeta and 13 Jbeta. In TCRdb, the immunoSEQ multiplex PCR reads were re-called with MiXCR into one record per CDR3 protein. The sample carries 250,000 to 300,000 distinct CDR3 sequences, approximately 85% recorded once. Sample: CD8+ T cells from PBMCs. The sequence was collected from a human donor with multiple sclerosis.

The CDR3 coding sequence is TGTGCCAGCAGTGAATACCCCGAGGACAGGGACACCGGGGAGCTGTTTTTT. It is translated as CASSEYPEDRDTGELFF. This rearrangement joins TRBV25-1 to TRBJ2-2; 8 bases are shared with TRBD1. V shed 0 bases, J shed 3 bases, and the junction held 6 bases outside the gene matches. The CDR3 consists of 17 residues. The germline V gene has CDR1 MGHDK and CDR2 SYGVNS.